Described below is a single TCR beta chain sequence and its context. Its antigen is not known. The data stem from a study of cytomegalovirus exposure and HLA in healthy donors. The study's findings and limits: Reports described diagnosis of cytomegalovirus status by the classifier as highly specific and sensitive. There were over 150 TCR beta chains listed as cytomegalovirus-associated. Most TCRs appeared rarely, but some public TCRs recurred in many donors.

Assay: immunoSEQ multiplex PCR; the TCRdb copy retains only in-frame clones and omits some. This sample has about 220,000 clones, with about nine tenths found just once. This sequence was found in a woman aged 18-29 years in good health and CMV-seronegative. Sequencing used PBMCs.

CDR3 loop: CASSSIYFTGLASQDEQFF. In DNA, the CDR3 is TGTGCCAGCAGTTCGATCTACTTCACGGGACTAGCGAGTCAAGATGAGCAGTTCTTC. J is TRBJ2-1 and V is TRBV28; 10 bases fit TRBD2. From germline, CDR1 is MDHEN and CDR2 SYDVKM. Trimming cost V 4 bases and J 8 bases; bases outside gene matches: 20. There are 19 residues in the CDR3.